This record concerns one T cell receptor (beta chain) sequence. The CDR3 has 15 residues. V gave up 5 bases and J gave up 8 bases; unmatched junction bases: 6. In germline, CDR1 is MNHEY, CDR2 SVGAGI. The sample is drawn from a study of blood T cell repertoires in COVID-19. Clones were read by immunoSEQ multiplex PCR, and TCRdb kept only the in-frame ones, dropping some. Of about 380,000 clones listed, more than 70% were seen once; the top ten hold about 1.2%. The source material was PBMCs or T cells enriched from blood (not recorded which). This TCR came from a woman under 30 who had recovered from COVID-19. The chain joins TRBV6-5 to TRBJ2-5, with 15 bases matching TRBD2. The CDR3 nucleotides are TGTGCCAGCAGTCTCGGACTAGCGGGGGGGGGAACCCAGTACTTC. Amino acids: CASSLGLAGGGTQYF.